Described below is a single TCR beta chain sequence and its context. This entry comes from a study of cytomegalovirus exposure and HLA in healthy donors. On the study more broadly: In a later analysis, it was reported that the roughly 130 validation repertoires had been produced on the same platform as the 600 to 850 repertoires belonging to the first cohort.

Sequencing used immunoSEQ multiplex PCR; TCRdb keeps in-frame clones, though not all of them. The profile covers roughly 130,000 clones, with roughly 90% appearing a single time and approximately 1.5% taken by the ten largest. The CDR3 spans 16 residues. CDR1 is SGHNT, CDR2 YYREEE, per germline (reference sequence). V dropped 0 bases and J dropped 4; count of bases not matched to a gene: 6. The sample taken for sequencing was PBMCs. This sequence originates from a man aged 30 to 39 in good health and CMV-seronegative. The rearrangement links TRBV5-4 to TRBJ2-7; 11 bases are a match to TRBD2. The chain's CDR3 is CASSLAPGLADYEQYF. The CDR3 DNA is TGTGCCAGCAGCTTGGCCCCGGGACTAGCGGATTACGAGCAGTACTTC. The whole variable domain, remainder taken from reference TRBV5-4 and TRBJ2-7, is ETGVTQSPTHLIKTRGQQVTLRCSSQSGHNTVSWYQQALGQGPQFIFQYYREEENGRGNFPPRFSGLQFPNYSSELNVNALELDDSALYLCASSLAPGLADYEQYFGPGTRLTVT.